These 18 T cell receptor beta chains were all obtained from the same sample, sequenced in a study of breast tumors, draining lymph nodes, adjacent tissues (dated by TCRdb to 2016 to 2018). Lymph node samples came from the axillary draining lymph nodes of breast cancer patients. Receptors were amplified or captured by multiplex PCR. Reads for this sample came from an Illumina HiSeq 2000. In TCRdb, the public reads were trimmed at Q25 with fastp and aligned with MiXCR, with productive beta chains retained. Records with the same CDR3 protein are collapsed into one entry carrying the most frequent genes and DNA. The sample data list some 250,000 distinct CDR3 sequences, and about 34% of these were observed just once. The ten top clones hold 3% to 4.5% of the sample. Sequencing input: axillary lymph node tissue. These receptors were collected from a female donor with breast cancer. Some clones in this sample may be carry-over from other donors' samples.

This clonotype was seen repeatedly, ten times or more. The genes are TRBV7-6 and TRBJ2-1; 8 bases match TRBD2. V was pared by 2 bases and J by 4 bases, with 22 bases of the junction left unmatched. CDR3 length: 21 residues. Germline assignment: CDR1 SGHVS and CDR2 FNYEAQ. Here the CDR3 DNA reads TGTGCCAGCAGCTTAAGCCGGACCGCGAGCAGCGGGAGCCCCACATACAATGAGCAGTTCTTC. This encodes CASSLSRTASSGSPTYNEQFF.

Comment on this clonotype: Germline and junction disagree at one end, which may indicate a read error. V and J are TRBV20-1 and TRBJ1-5; D is possibly TRBD1 (5 bases). CDR3 length: 15 amino acids. Germline V gene lookup returns CDR1 DFQATT and CDR2 SNEGSKA (reference sequence). This chain's CDR3 is CSATGPTYSTQPQHF. CDR3 sequence (DNA): TGCAGTGCTACGGGACCTACCTATAGCACTCAGCCCCAGCATTTT.

The chain recombines TRBV24-1 with TRBJ1-5; D might be TRBD1 (6 bases). The CDR3 runs 17 residues. With 3 bases removed from V and 5 bases from J, the gap between germline ends came to 19 bases. Germline loops: CDR1 KGHDR, CDR2 SFDVKD. In nucleotides, the CDR3 is TGTGCCACCAGTGATCACAACAGGGTCCGAGGATATCAGCCCCAGCATTTT. Protein: CATSDHNRVRGYQPQHF.

The sample holds many counts of this clonotype. The chain has TRBV24-1 and TRBJ2-3; 8 positions agree with TRBD2. The junction had 4 bases not matched to a gene; V was cut back by 3 bases and J by 6 bases. The CDR3 spans 14 residues. The germline gives CDR1 KGHDR, CDR2 SFDVKD. DNA of the CDR3: TGTGCCACCAGTGATCGCGCGGGGGGCGATACGCAGTATTTT. Translated: CATSDRAGGDTQYF.

The chain's CDR3 is CASSPERGLYEQYF. For the CDR3, the DNA is TGTGCCAGCAGCCCTGAACGAGGGCTCTACGAGCAGTACTTC. The chain recombines TRBV11-1 with TRBJ2-7; D might be TRBD2 (5 bases). Germline lookup yields CDR1 SGHAT and CDR2 FQDESV (reference sequence). CDR3 size: 14 residues. Trimming took 5 bases from V and 3 from J, leaving 14 bases between them.

This clonotype has at least ten counts. The rearrangement uses TRBV4-3 and TRBJ1-2; D is possibly TRBD1 (5 bases). V lost 1 base and J 10 bases, leaving 16 bases between the germline ends. The CDR3 runs 14 residues. Germline V gene lookup returns CDR1 LGHNA and CDR2 YSLEER. DNA for the CDR3: TGCGCCAGCAGCCAAGTTGGCGAAGGGGCTGACTACACCTTC. It encodes CASSQVGEGADYTF.

Ten or more counts support this clonotype. The chain uses TRBV19 and TRBJ2-2; unclear D gene. V dropped 4 bases and J dropped 0 bases, with 15 bases sitting between them. Germline loops: CDR1 LNHDA, CDR2 SQIVND (reference sequence). The CDR3 length is 17 residues. CDR3 loop: CASSTSPRRANTGELFF. The CDR3 DNA reads as TGTGCCAGTAGTACCTCCCCCCGCAGAGCGAACACCGGGGAGCTGTTTTTT.

This chain connects TRBV27 to TRBJ2-7, with 7 nucleotides matching TRBD2. CDR1 and CDR2 (germline): MNHEY, SMNVEV (reference sequence). With V trimmed by 4 bases and J by 4 bases, 10 bases remained unmatched. The CDR3 is made up of 15 amino acids. This CDR3 reads CASSSGWEGPYEQYF. Here the CDR3 DNA reads TGTGCCAGCAGTTCAGGGTGGGAGGGCCCGTACGAGCAGTACTTC.

This clonotype was seen repeatedly, ten times or more. The rearrangement uses TRBV28 and TRBJ2-5; D is undetermined. The ends were cut back, 4 bases at V and 7 bases at J, with 22 bases in the middle. The CDR3 loop spans 16 amino acids. Germline V gene sequence: CDR1 MDHEN, CDR2 SYDVKM. CDR3 in amino acids: CASSSGFRTAKGTQYF. In DNA, the CDR3 is TGTGCCAGCAGTTCAGGTTTCAGGACGGCCAAGGGGACCCAGTACTTC.

The chain employs TRBV20-1 and TRBJ2-1; 11 bases align to TRBD2. Germline loops: CDR1 DFQATT, CDR2 SNEGSKA (reference sequence). J gave up 7 bases and V 0 bases, and 5 bases lay outside the gene matches. The CDR3 runs 15 residues. CDR3 sequence (DNA): TGCAGTGCTAGAGACACTAGCGGGAGTGGGAATGAGCAGTTCTTC. Residues: CSARDTSGSGNEQFF.

This chain links TRBV5-1 with TRBJ1-4; 10 bases align to TRBD1. Germline CDR1 and CDR2: SGHRS and YFSETQ. This CDR3 is built from 15 residues. After removal of 4 bases from V and 6 bases from J, the junction contained 6 bases not matched to a gene. CDR3 DNA sequence: TGCGCCAGCAGCAGGGGACAGGGGAAGGATGAAAAACTGTTTTTT. This codes for CASSRGQGKDEKLFF.

This clonotype appeared many times. A junction end diverges from the germline sequence, so it may reflect a read error. The chain uses TRBV7-7 and TRBJ2-5; D remains ambiguous. The CDR3 totals 13 residues. The germline gives CDR1 SSHAT, CDR2 FNYEAQ (reference sequence). The CDR3 spells CASSQVPQETQYF. CDR3 nucleotides: TGTGCTAGCAGCCAGGTGCCCCAAGAGACCCAGTACTTC.

This rearrangement joins TRBV11-2 to TRBJ1-2, with 7 bases aligning to TRBD1. This CDR3 has 14 amino acids. Germline V lookup: CDR1 SGHAT, CDR2 FQNNGV. Losses at the gene ends were 6 bases for V and 7 bases for J; bases not matched to a gene: 11. CDR3 nucleotides: TGTGCCAGCAGAGAGGGTCGAAGACAGGGTGGCTACACCTTC. Translation gives CASREGRRQGGYTF. The full variable domain, with the rest looked up from reference TRBV11-2 and TRBJ1-2, is EAGVAQSPRYKIIEKRQSVAFWCNPISGHATLYWYQQILGQGPKLLIQFQNNGVVDDSQLPKDRFSAERLKGVDSTLKIQPAKLEDSAVYLCASREGRRQGGYTFGSGTRLTVV.

The chain has TRBV7-3 and TRBJ1-2, with TRBD1 identical over 8 bases. With 2 bases clipped from V and 7 bases from J, the junction kept 9 bases outside the gene matches. The CDR3 consists of 15 residues. In germline, CDR1 is SGHTA, CDR2 FQGTGA. The CDR3 region has the DNA TGTGCCAGCAGCTTATTCACGGCAGGGGGCGGTGGCTACACCTTC. Translating gives CASSLFTAGGGGYTF.

This clonotype was counted ten times or more. CDR3 nucleotides: TGTGCCAGTAGTGTCTCCGGGACTACCTACGAGCAGTACTTC. Translation gives CASSVSGTTYEQYF. The chain links TRBV19 to TRBJ2-7; 7 bases match TRBD2. CDR3 length equals 14 residues. CDR1 LNHDA and CDR2 SQIVND come from the germline V gene (reference sequence). After removal of 5 bases from V and 2 bases from J, the junction contained 6 bases not matched to a gene.

This clonotype was observed many times. V usage is TRBV20-1 and J usage is TRBJ2-3, with TRBD2 matching 11 bases. Unmatched junction bases numbered 8, after V lost 1 base and J lost 2 bases. CDR3 length: 17 amino acids. Germline V CDR1 and CDR2: DFQATT, SNEGSKA (reference sequence). The CDR3 spells CSARAASGGRATDTQYF. The CDR3 DNA reads TGCAGTGCTAGAGCGGCTAGCGGGGGGCGGGCCACAGATACGCAGTATTTT.

V usage is TRBV24-1 and J usage is TRBJ2-5, with TRBD1 matching 12 bases. Looked up from germline, CDR1 is KGHDR and CDR2 is SFDVKD. V lost 4 bases, J lost 2 bases, and 22 bases stayed unmatched. This CDR3 has 22 residues. CDR3 sequence: CATSDEGILGTGGRTPQETQYF. CDR3 nucleotides: TGTGCCACCAGTGACGAGGGAATCCTCGGGACAGGGGGCAGGACCCCTCAAGAGACCCAGTACTTC.

The chain carries TRBV2 and TRBJ2-4; TRBD1 is a possible D gene (5 bases). From germline, CDR1 is SNHLY and CDR2 FYNNEI. The CDR3 is 11 amino acids. Trimming took off 7 bases at V and 7 bases at J, with 8 bases between the two ends. DNA of the CDR3: TGTGCCAGCAATAAGGGGAACATTCAGTACTTC. This encodes CASNKGNIQYF.